The T cell receptor beta chain under discussion was sequenced for a study of T cell changes during pregnancy in multiple sclerosis. Trimming shortened V by 0 bases and J by 6 bases, and 14 bases separated the two germline ends. This CDR3 has 16 residues. Germline loops: CDR1 SGHVS, CDR2 FNYEAQ. Data came from immunoSEQ multiplex PCR; TCRdb stores just in-frame clones and leaves some out. The sample holds around 35,000 clones, roughly nine tenths seen once. The gene calls are TRBV7-6 and TRBJ1-4, with D possibly TRBD1 on 5 matching bases. This clonotype was sampled from a female donor with multiple sclerosis, enrolled in a pregnancy study. The specimen was CD8+ T cells from peripheral blood mononuclear cells, collected before pregnancy. This chain's CDR3 is CASSLAADGGDEKLFF. The CDR3 DNA reads TGTGCCAGCAGCTTAGCGGCAGACGGGGGAGATGAAAAACTGTTTTTT.